The 7 T cell receptor beta chains listed next were all sequenced from one sample in a study of blood T cell repertoires in COVID-19. Only in-frame clones appear in the TCRdb table, and some are missing; sequencing was by immunoSEQ multiplex PCR. The sample holds 200,000 to 250,000 clones, around three quarters seen once. Sequencing was performed on peripheral blood. The source of these receptors is a woman aged 70-85 years with acute or convalescent COVID-19.

V gene TRBV19 combines with J gene TRBJ2-7; D is undetermined. V shed 3 bases and J shed 3 bases, with 9 bases lying between them. The CDR3 has 13 amino acids. Germline CDR1 and CDR2: LNHDA and SQIVND (reference sequence). In DNA form, the CDR3 reads TGTGCCAGTAGTATGGGCCCCCTCTACGAGCAGTACTTC. As protein: CASSMGPLYEQYF.

V and J are TRBV5-4 and TRBJ2-3, with 14 bases aligning to TRBD2. The CDR3 is 17 amino acids. Germline V lookup: CDR1 SGHNT, CDR2 YYREEE (reference sequence). Trimming removed 4 bases from V and 3 bases from J; junction bases left unmatched: 7. CDR3 protein: CASSKGLAGGSTDTQYF. In DNA, the CDR3 is TGTGCCAGCAGCAAAGGACTAGCGGGGGGTTCTACAGATACGCAGTATTTT.

This chain links TRBV7-3 with TRBJ2-2, with 9 positions matching TRBD1. Germline V lookup: CDR1 SGHTA, CDR2 FQGTGA. The J segment lost 7 bases and the V segment lost 5 bases, leaving 2 bases of the junction unmatched. This CDR3 contains 13 residues. The DNA of the CDR3 is TGTGCCAGCAGCCGACAGGGGGACGGGGAGCTGTTTTTT. It codes for CASSRQGDGELFF. Full variable domain (rest looked up from reference TRBV7-3 and TRBJ2-2): GAGVSQTPSNKVTEKGKYVELRCDPISGHTALYWYRQSLGQGPEFLIYFQGTGAADDSGLPNDRFFAVRPEGSVSTLKIQRTERGDSAVYLCASSRQGDGELFFGEGSRLTVL.

The V gene is TRBV4-1, the J gene TRBJ2-5; D uncertain. The germline gives CDR1 MGHRA, CDR2 YSYEKL. Trimming removed 0 bases from V and 5 bases from J, with 16 bases in between. The CDR3 totals 16 residues. The CDR3 DNA follows: TGCGCCAGCAGCCAAGATCTAGTCCCCCCCGGGGAGACCCAGTACTTC. It encodes CASSQDLVPPGETQYF.

The V and J genes are TRBV7-8 and TRBJ2-6, with TRBD1 identical over 10 bases. Germline loops: CDR1 SGHVS, CDR2 FQNEAQ. CDR3 size: 16 residues. V shed 8 bases, J shed 0 bases, and the junction held 4 bases outside the gene matches. The CDR3 coding sequence is TGTGCCAGCGGACAGGGGGACCACTCTGGGGCCAACGTCCTGACTTTC. Encoded protein: CASGQGDHSGANVLTF. The full variable domain, completed using reference TRBV7-8 and TRBJ2-6, is GAGVSQSPRYKVAKRGQDVALRCDPISGHVSLFWYQQALGQGPEFLTYFQNEAQLDKSGLPSDRFFAERPEGSVSTLKIQRTQQEDSAVYLCASGQGDHSGANVLTFGAGSRLTVL.

The CDR3 coding sequence is TGTGCCAGCAGTGAACGGGTAGTTGGCAATGAGCAGTTCTTC. Protein product: CASSERVVGNEQFF. V usage is TRBV25-1 and J usage is TRBJ2-1; no clear D gene. This CDR3 region has 14 residues. Per the germline V gene, CDR1 is MGHDK and CDR2 is SYGVNS. The V and J ends lost 2 bases and 6 bases respectively, with 11 bases between them.

The rearrangement uses TRBV7-2 and TRBJ2-2; 10 bases agree with TRBD2. This CDR3 is 15 amino acids long. Germline CDR1 SGHTA, CDR2 FQGNSA. The trim removed 5 bases at V and 6 bases at J, leaving 6 bases unmatched. This chain's CDR3 is CASSLLAGDPGELFF. CDR3 in DNA: TGTGCCAGCAGCCTCCTAGCGGGGGACCCCGGGGAGCTGTTTTTT.